Presented here are 8 T cell receptor beta chains from one specimen sequenced in a study of cytomegalovirus exposure and HLA in healthy donors. PCR primers comprised 60 Vbeta and 13 Jbeta primers. Here immunoSEQ multiplex PCR was the method, and the copy in TCRdb shows in-frame clones only, minus some. Of some 160,000 clones in the sample, over 80% were seen once. Sequencing was carried out using PBMCs. These receptors originate from a male donor in good health and CMV-seronegative.

The V and J genes are TRBV9 and TRBJ2-1; maybe TRBD2 (7 bases). The CDR3 sequence is 16 residues long. In germline, CDR1 is SGDLS, CDR2 YYNGEE. The germline V and J ends were trimmed by 0 bases and 2 bases, with 12 bases remaining between them. In DNA, the CDR3 is TGTGCCAGCAGCGTAGGTGGGGGGGCCCCCTACAATGAGCAGTTCTTC. Translation gives CASSVGGGAPYNEQFF.

This clone was seen a few times. The rearrangement links TRBV18 to TRBJ2-7; 10 nucleotides match TRBD1. This CDR3 has 16 residues. The V gene end was trimmed by 3 bases and the J gene end by 2 bases; junction bases not matched to a gene: 7. Germline V gene lookup returns CDR1 KGHSH and CDR2 LQKENI. The DNA of the CDR3 is TGTGCCAGCTCACCGTCTTTTGGACAGGGGGCCTACGAGCAGTACTTC. It specifies CASSPSFGQGAYEQYF.

This chain uses TRBV2 with TRBJ2-7; maybe TRBD2 (5 bases). Germline V gene data show CDR1 as SNHLY and CDR2 as FYNNEI. Trimming removed 0 bases at V and 6 bases at J, with 12 bases between. The length of the CDR3 is 14 residues. CDR3 residues: CASSEADGVGEQYF. Here the CDR3 DNA reads TGTGCCAGCAGTGAAGCAGACGGGGTCGGCGAGCAGTACTTC.

With regard to this clone: Mismatch with germline at one junction end may stem from a read error. The chain joins TRBV27 to TRBJ2-7, with 8 bases matching TRBD1. There are 15 residues in the CDR3. CDR1 and CDR2 from the germline V gene are MNHEY and SMNVEV (reference sequence). CDR3 DNA: TGTGCCAGCAGCCCGACGGGGCAGGGGGCAAGTGGTTCCTCCTTC. Protein sequence: CASSPTGQGASGSSF.

V gene TRBV20-1 combines with J gene TRBJ1-6; D not resolved. V lost 2 bases to trimming and J lost 9 bases, with 5 bases between them. The CDR3 runs 11 residues. Germline V gives CDR1 DFQATT, CDR2 SNEGSKA (reference sequence). The CDR3, as DNA: TGCAGTGCTAGACGCGGTTCACCCCTCCACTTT. Its translation is CSARRGSPLHF.

The rearrangement uses TRBV9 and TRBJ2-6; possible D gene TRBD1, 6 bases. The ends were cut back, 2 bases at V and 4 bases at J, with 7 bases in the middle. Germline values: CDR1 SGDLS, CDR2 YYNGEE. This CDR3 comprises 14 residues. The CDR3 nucleotides read TGTGCCAGCAGCGTTGGGGGCGGGGCCAACGTCCTGACTTTC. It encodes CASSVGGGANVLTF. The complete variable domain, with remaining parts taken from reference TRBV9 and TRBJ2-6, reads DSGVTQTPKHLITATGQRVTLRCSPRSGDLSVYWYQQSLDQGLQFLIQYYNGEERAKGNILERFSAQQFPDLHSELNLSSLELGDSALYFCASSVGGGANVLTFGAGSRLTVL.

CDR3 bases: TGTGCCAGTAGACAGGGGTCTCTGGACACTGAAGCTTTCTTT. Protein sequence: CASRQGSLDTEAFF. The chain combines TRBV19 with TRBJ1-1; TRBD1 agrees at 7 bases. Germline CDR1 is LNHDA and CDR2 is SQIVND (reference sequence). There are 14 residues in the CDR3. V was clipped by 6 bases and J by 3 bases; unmatched bases: 7.

V and J are TRBV19 and TRBJ1-4; 9 nucleotides line up with TRBD1. The CDR3 has 14 residues. V shed 4 bases, J shed 8 bases, and the junction held 5 bases outside the gene matches. CDR1 LNHDA and CDR2 SQIVND come from the germline V gene (reference sequence). The CDR3 sequence: CASSRTGVREKLFF. The CDR3 nucleotides are TGTGCCAGTAGTAGGACAGGGGTTCGGGAAAAACTGTTTTTT.